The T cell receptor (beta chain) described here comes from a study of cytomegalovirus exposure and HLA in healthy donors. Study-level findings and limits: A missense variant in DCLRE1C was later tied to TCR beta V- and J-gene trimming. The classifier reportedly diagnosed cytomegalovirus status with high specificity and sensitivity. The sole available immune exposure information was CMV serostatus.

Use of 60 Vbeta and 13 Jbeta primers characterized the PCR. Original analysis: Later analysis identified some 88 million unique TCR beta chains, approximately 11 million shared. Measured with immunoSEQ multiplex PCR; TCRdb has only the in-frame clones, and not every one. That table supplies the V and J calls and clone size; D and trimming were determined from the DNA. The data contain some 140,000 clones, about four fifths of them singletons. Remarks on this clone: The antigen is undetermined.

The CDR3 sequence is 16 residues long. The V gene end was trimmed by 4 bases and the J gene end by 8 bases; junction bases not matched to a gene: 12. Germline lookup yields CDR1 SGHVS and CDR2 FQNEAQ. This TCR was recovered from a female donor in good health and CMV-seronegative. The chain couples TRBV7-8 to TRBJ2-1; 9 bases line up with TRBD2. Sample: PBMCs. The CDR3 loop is CASSSLFSGGWDEQFF. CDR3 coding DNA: TGTGCCAGCAGCTCTCTTTTTAGCGGGGGTTGGGATGAGCAGTTCTTC.